This T cell receptor (beta chain) emerged from a study of CD8 T cells in Susac syndrome. An input of about 0.5 to 1 ug of RNA was subjected to reverse transcription using random hexamers. TCRdb used MiXCR to reprocess the immunoSEQ multiplex PCR reads, holding one entry per CDR3 protein. The sample has 150,000 to 200,000 distinct CDR3 sequences, roughly 94% seen once; the top ten hold around 0.15%. This CDR3 is built from 14 residues. Trimming cost V 3 bases and J 3 bases; bases outside gene matches: 5. Germline assignment: CDR1 SGDLS and CDR2 YYNGEE. The specimen sequenced was CD8+ T cells from PBMCs. The sequence derives from a human donor with Susac syndrome. The gene calls are TRBV9 and TRBJ2-7, with TRBD2 identical over 8 bases. The CDR3 DNA reads TGTGCCAGCAGCGGACACGCGGGGGGCTACGAGCAGTACTTC. Its translation: CASSGHAGGYEQYF.